The present entry profiles one T cell receptor beta chain with its context. Its specificity is not known. The source of the sample is a study of regulatory T cells in long-lasting Graves disease. Regarding the study as a whole: Having only a small sample size may have limited accuracy.

Time point defined: persistent/refractory GD, antithyroid drugs over 5 years with positive TRAb. There was RNA extracted from PBMCs, and the TCR library was made from it. The CDR3 has 15 residues. Germline V gives CDR1 MDHEN, CDR2 SYDVKM. The V gene end was trimmed by 6 bases and the J gene end by 6 bases; junction bases not matched to a gene: 7. Investigators prepared the TCR beta libraries by applying iRepertoire HTBI primers and Arm-PCR of CDR3 regions. TCRdb passed the multiplex PCR reads through MiXCR, listing each CDR3 protein once. The data hold a few hundred thousand distinct CDR3 sequences, with approximately 25% observed a single time.

This material consisted of peripheral blood mononuclear cells (PBMCs), taken when the disease was refractory, from a patient treated with antithyroid drugs. V usage is TRBV28 and J usage is TRBJ2-3; 12 positions match TRBD2. The origin of this receptor is a woman between 40 and 55 years old with Graves disease. The CDR3 region has the DNA TGTGCCAGCAGGAAACTAGCGGGAGGATCGGATACGCAGTATTTT. Translation: CASRKLAGGSDTQYF.